This T cell receptor (beta chain) was recorded in a study of T cell changes during pregnancy in multiple sclerosis. The germline V gene encodes CDR1 GTSNPN and CDR2 SVGIG (reference sequence). With 4 bases removed from V and 2 bases from J, the gap between germline ends came to 8 bases. The CDR3 is 12 amino acids. In this sample, this clone turned up a few times. Sequencing used immunoSEQ multiplex PCR; TCRdb keeps in-frame clones, though not all of them. Here the sample spans tens of thousands of clones, around 90% being singletons. Specimen: peripheral blood, collected in the first trimester of pregnancy. This sequence originates from a female donor with multiple sclerosis, enrolled in a pregnancy study. V and J are TRBV30 and TRBJ1-2; D uncertain. CDR3 residues: CAWILANYGYTF. CDR3 bases: TGTGCCTGGATCCTAGCCAACTATGGCTACACCTTC.